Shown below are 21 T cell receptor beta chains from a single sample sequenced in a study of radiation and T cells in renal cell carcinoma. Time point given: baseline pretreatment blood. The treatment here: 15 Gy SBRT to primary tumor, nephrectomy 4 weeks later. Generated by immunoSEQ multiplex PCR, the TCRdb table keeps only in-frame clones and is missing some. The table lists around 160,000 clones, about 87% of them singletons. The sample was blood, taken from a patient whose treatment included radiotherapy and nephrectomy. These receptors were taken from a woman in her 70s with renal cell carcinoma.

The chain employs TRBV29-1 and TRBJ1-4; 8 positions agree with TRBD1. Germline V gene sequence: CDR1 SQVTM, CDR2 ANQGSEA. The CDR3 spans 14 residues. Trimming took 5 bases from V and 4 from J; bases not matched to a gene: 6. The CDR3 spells CSVSQGAYNEKLFF. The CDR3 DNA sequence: TGCAGCGTTAGTCAGGGGGCTTATAATGAAAAACTGTTTTTT. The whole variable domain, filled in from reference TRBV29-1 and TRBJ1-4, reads SAVISQKPSRDICQRGTSLTIQCQVDSQVTMMFWYRQQPGQSLTLIATANQGSEATYESGFVIDKFPISRPNLTFSTLTVSNMSPEDSSIYLCSVSQGAYNEKLFFGSGTQLSVL.

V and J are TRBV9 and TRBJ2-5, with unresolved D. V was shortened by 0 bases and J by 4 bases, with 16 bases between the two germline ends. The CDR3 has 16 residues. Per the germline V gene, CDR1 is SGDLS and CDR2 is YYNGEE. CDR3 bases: TGTGCCAGCAGCGTAGGTTTAGGGTCCCTGGGAGAGACCCAGTACTTC. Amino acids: CASSVGLGSLGETQYF.

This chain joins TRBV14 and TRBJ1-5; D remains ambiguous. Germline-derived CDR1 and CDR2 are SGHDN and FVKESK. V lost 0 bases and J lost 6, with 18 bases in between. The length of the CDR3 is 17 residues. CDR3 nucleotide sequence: TGTGCCAGCAGCCAAGATGGAAGCTCGGGGATGAGTCAGCCCCAGCATTTT. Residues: CASSQDGSSGMSQPQHF.

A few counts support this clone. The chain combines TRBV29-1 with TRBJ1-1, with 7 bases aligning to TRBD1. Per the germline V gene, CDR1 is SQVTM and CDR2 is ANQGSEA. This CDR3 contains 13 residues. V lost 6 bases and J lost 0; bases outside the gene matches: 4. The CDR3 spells CSVVTGMNTEAFF. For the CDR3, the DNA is TGCAGCGTGGTGACAGGGATGAACACTGAAGCTTTCTTT. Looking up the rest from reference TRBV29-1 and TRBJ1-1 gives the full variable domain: SAVISQKPSRDICQRGTSLTIQCQVDSQVTMMFWYRQQPGQSLTLIATANQGSEATYESGFVIDKFPISRPNLTFSTLTVSNMSPEDSSIYLCSVVTGMNTEAFFGQGTRLTVV.

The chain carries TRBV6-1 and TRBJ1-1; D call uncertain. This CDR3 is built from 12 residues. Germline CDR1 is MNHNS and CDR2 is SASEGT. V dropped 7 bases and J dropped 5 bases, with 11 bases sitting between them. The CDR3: CASIPGGTEAFF. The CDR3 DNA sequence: TGTGCCAGCATCCCGGGAGGGACTGAAGCTTTCTTT.

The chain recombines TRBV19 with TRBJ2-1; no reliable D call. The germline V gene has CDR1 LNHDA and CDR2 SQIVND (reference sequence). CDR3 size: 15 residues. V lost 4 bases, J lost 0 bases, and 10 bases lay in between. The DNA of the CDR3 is TGTGCCAGTAGTAAGGCAGTCCACTCCTACAATGAGCAGTTCTTC. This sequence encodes CASSKAVHSYNEQFF.

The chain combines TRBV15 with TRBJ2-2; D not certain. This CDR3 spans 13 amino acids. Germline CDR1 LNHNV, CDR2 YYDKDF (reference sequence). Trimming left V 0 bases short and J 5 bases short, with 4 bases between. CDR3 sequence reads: CATSRDLTGELFF. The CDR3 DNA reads TGTGCCACCAGCAGAGATCTTACCGGGGAGCTGTTTTTT.

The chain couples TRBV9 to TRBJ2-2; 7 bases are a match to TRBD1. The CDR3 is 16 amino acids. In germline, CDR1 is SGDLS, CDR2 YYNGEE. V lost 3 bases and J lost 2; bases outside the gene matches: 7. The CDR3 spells CASSALGTANTGELFF. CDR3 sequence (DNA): TGTGCCAGCAGCGCCCTCGGGACAGCCAACACCGGGGAGCTGTTTTTT.

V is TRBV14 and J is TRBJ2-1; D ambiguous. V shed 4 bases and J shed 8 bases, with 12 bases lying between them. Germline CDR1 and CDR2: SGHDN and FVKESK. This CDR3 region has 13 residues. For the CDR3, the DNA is TGTGCCAGCAGCCGGGCGGTTGTAGATGAGCAGTTCTTC. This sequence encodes CASSRAVVDEQFF.

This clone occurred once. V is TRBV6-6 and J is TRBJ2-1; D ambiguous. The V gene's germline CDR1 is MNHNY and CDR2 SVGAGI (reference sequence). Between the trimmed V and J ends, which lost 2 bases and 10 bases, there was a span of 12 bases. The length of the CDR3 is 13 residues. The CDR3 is CASSYGQPTEQFF. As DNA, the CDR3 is TGTGCCAGCAGTTACGGCCAGCCTACCGAGCAGTTCTTC.

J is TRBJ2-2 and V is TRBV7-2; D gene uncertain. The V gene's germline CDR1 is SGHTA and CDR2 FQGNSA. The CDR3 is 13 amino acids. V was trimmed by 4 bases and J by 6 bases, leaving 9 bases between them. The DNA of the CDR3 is TGTGCCAGCAGCTCGATGACCTCCGGGGAGCTGTTTTTT. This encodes CASSSMTSGELFF.

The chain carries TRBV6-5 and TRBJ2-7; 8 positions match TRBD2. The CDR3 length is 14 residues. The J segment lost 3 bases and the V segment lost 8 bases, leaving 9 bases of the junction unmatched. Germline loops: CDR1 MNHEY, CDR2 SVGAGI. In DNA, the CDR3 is TGTGCCAGCGGTAATAGCGGGGCGAGCTACGAGCAGTACTTC. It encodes CASGNSGASYEQYF.

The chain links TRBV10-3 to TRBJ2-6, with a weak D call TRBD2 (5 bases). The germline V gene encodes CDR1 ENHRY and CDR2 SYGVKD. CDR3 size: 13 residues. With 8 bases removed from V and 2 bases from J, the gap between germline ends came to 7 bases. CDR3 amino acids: CAIGSTGANVLTF. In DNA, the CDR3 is TGTGCCATCGGGAGCACTGGGGCCAACGTCCTGACTTTC.

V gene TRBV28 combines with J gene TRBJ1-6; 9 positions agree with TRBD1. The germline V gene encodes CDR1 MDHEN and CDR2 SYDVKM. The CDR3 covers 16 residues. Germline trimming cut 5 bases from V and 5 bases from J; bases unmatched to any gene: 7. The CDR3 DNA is TGTGCCAGCAGTCGTACAGGGGGCCATAATAATTCACCCCTCCACTTT. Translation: CASSRTGGHNNSPLHF.

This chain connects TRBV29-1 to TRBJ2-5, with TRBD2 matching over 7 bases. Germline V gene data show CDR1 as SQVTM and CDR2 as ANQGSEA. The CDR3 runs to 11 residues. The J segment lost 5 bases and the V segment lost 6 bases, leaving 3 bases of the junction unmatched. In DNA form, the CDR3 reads TGCAGCGTAACTAGCGTTGAGACCCAGTACTTC. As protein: CSVTSVETQYF.

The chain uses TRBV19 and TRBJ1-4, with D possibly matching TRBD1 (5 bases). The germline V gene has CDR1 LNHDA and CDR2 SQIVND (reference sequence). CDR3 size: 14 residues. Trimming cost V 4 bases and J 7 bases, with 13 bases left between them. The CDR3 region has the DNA TGTGCCAGTAGTACGGTCGGGGGTGGTGAAAAACTGTTTTTT. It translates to CASSTVGGGEKLFF.

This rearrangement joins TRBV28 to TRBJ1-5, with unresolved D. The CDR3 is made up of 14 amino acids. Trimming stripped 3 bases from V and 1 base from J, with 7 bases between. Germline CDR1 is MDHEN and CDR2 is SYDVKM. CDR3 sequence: CASSFLGSNQPQHF. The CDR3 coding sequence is TGTGCCAGCAGTTTCTTGGGGAGCAATCAGCCCCAGCATTTT.

DNA of the CDR3: TGTGCCAGTGGGGTTACGGGCACCAATCAGCCCCAGCATTTT. The encoded protein is CASGVTGTNQPQHF. The chain recombines TRBV19 with TRBJ1-5; D unclear. Germline lookup yields CDR1 LNHDA and CDR2 SQIVND (reference sequence). Between the trimmed V and J ends, which lost 8 bases and 3 bases, there was a span of 14 bases. The length of the CDR3 is 14 residues.

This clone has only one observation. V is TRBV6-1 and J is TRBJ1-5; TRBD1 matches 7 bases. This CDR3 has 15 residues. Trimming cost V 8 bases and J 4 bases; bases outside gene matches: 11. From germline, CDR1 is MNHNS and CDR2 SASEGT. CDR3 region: CASSTGPSGNQPQHF. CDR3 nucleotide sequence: TGTGCCAGCTCGACAGGGCCTAGCGGGAATCAGCCCCAGCATTTT.

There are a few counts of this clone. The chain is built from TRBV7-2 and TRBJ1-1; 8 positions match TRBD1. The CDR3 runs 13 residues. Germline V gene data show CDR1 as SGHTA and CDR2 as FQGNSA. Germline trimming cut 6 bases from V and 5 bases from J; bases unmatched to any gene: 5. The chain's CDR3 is CASRTGGGTEAFF. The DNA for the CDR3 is TGTGCCAGCAGAACAGGGGGTGGGACTGAAGCTTTCTTT.

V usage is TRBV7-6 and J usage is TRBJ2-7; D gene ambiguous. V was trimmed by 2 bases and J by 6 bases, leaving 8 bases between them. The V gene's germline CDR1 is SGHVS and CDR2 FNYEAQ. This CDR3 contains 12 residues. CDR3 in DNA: TGTGCCAGCAGCTTATCCGGCCCCGAGCAGTACTTC. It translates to CASSLSGPEQYF. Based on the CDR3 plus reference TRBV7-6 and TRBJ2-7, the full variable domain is GAGVSQSPRYKVTKRGQDVALRCDPISGHVSLYWYRQALGQGPEFLTYFNYEAQQDKSGLPNDRFSAERPEGSISTLTIQRTEQRDSAMYRCASSLSGPEQYFGPGTRLTVT.